The rows below give T cell receptor beta chains drawn from one sample of a study of T cell responses to AZD1222 COVID-19 vaccine. Produced via immunoSEQ multiplex PCR; TCRdb's table is partial and in-frame only. Seen here are around 81,000 clones, approximately 90% observed once, and the top ten hold 8%. The sample consisted of peripheral blood, taken 28 days after the second AZD1222 dose. These receptors were collected from an adult who received the AZD1222 COVID-19 vaccine. Both conserved end residues are part of each CDR3. The order of the fields is J gene, D gene, clone size, V gene, CDR3 protein, CDR3 DNA. D genes are given only for firm matches. Clone size is given for some rows only: seen once, a few or many times, or a class if the clone is expanded.

J gene: TRBJ2-1
D gene: -
clone size: -
V gene: TRBV2
CDR3 protein: CASSTGVLEFF
CDR3 DNA: TGTGCCAGCAGCACGGGGGTTTTGGAGTTCTTC

J gene: TRBJ2-5
D gene: -
clone size: once
V gene: TRBV18
CDR3 protein: CASSPGSETQYF
CDR3 DNA: TGTGCCAGCTCTCCGGGGTCAGAGACCCAGTACTTC

J gene: TRBJ1-5
D gene: -
clone size: -
V gene: TRBV27
CDR3 protein: CASSSQGLGNQPQHF
CDR3 DNA: TGTGCCAGCAGCTCACAGGGCTTAGGCAATCAGCCCCAGCATTTT

J gene: TRBJ1-4
D gene: -
clone size: -
V gene: TRBV21-1
CDR3 protein: CASKGGWWTLWREKLFF
CDR3 DNA: TGTGCCAGCAAGGGGGGCTGGTGGACGCTGTGGAGGGAAAAACTGTTTTTT

J gene: TRBJ2-7
D gene: -
clone size: once
V gene: TRBV27
CDR3 protein: CASSLRPKTGLEQYF
CDR3 DNA: TGTGCCAGCAGTTTAAGACCGAAGACTGGCCTGGAGCAGTACTTC

J gene: TRBJ2-1
D gene: TRBD1
clone size: -
V gene: TRBV28
CDR3 protein: CASSRTGLERNEQFF
CDR3 DNA: TGTGCCAGCAGTCGGACAGGCCTAGAGAGGAATGAGCAGTTCTTC

J gene: TRBJ2-2
D gene: -
clone size: -
V gene: TRBV3-1/TRBV3-2
CDR3 protein: CASSQGGSGGELFF
CDR3 DNA: TGTGCCAGCAGCCAAGGAGGATCGGGCGGGGAGCTGTTTTTT

J gene: TRBJ2-1
D gene: TRBD2
clone size: -
V gene: TRBV6-4
CDR3 protein: CASSEPSGRYNEQFF
CDR3 DNA: TGTGCCAGCAGTGAGCCTAGCGGGAGGTACAATGAGCAGTTCTTC

J gene: TRBJ2-7
D gene: -
clone size: -
V gene: TRBV4-1
CDR3 protein: CASSQVTAGKQYEQYF
CDR3 DNA: TGCGCCAGCAGCCAAGTTACCGCAGGGAAACAGTACGAGCAGTACTTC

J gene: TRBJ1-5
D gene: -
clone size: -
V gene: TRBV18
CDR3 protein: CASSPSGSNQPQHF
CDR3 DNA: TGTGCCAGCTCTCCTTCAGGGAGCAATCAGCCCCAGCATTTT

J gene: TRBJ2-3
D gene: -
clone size: -
V gene: TRBV6-1
CDR3 protein: CASSELGARTDTQYF
CDR3 DNA: TGTGCCAGCAGTGAACTGGGGGCGCGTACAGATACGCAGTATTTT

J gene: TRBJ1-1
D gene: -
clone size: -
V gene: TRBV21-1
CDR3 protein: CASNKNTEAFF
CDR3 DNA: TGTGCCAGCAACAAGAACACTGAAGCTTTCTTT

J gene: TRBJ2-2
D gene: -
clone size: -
V gene: TRBV5-1
CDR3 protein: CASSLAPRGTGELFF
CDR3 DNA: TGCGCCAGCAGCTTGGCACCAAGAGGTACCGGGGAGCTGTTTTTT

J gene: TRBJ2-1
D gene: -
clone size: -
V gene: TRBV11-3
CDR3 protein: CASSRRGTDSYNEQFF
CDR3 DNA: TGTGCCAGCAGCCGTCGCGGGACAGACTCCTACAATGAGCAGTTCTTC

J gene: TRBJ2-7
D gene: -
clone size: -
V gene: TRBV7-2
CDR3 protein: CASSSPTELSYEQYF
CDR3 DNA: TGTGCCAGCAGCTCCCCGACAGAACTCTCCTACGAGCAGTACTTC

J gene: TRBJ2-1
D gene: TRBD2
clone size: -
V gene: TRBV7-2
CDR3 protein: CASSREGTGYNEQFF
CDR3 DNA: TGTGCCAGCAGTCGGGAGGGGACGGGTTACAATGAGCAGTTCTTC

J gene: TRBJ2-1
D gene: -
clone size: once
V gene: TRBV6-5
CDR3 protein: CARTVSYNEQFF
CDR3 DNA: TGTGCCAGGACAGTCTCCTACAATGAGCAGTTCTTC

J gene: TRBJ1-5
D gene: -
clone size: -
V gene: TRBV3-1/TRBV3-2
CDR3 protein: CASSQSRIGNQPQHF
CDR3 DNA: TGTGCCAGCAGCCAGAGCAGGATTGGCAATCAGCCCCAGCATTTT

J gene: TRBJ2-2
D gene: -
clone size: -
V gene: TRBV27
CDR3 protein: CASSFDGELFF
CDR3 DNA: TGTGCCAGCAGTTTCGATGGGGAGCTGTTTTTT

J gene: TRBJ2-5
D gene: TRBD2
clone size: once
V gene: TRBV6-5
CDR3 protein: CATSLSGKETQYF
CDR3 DNA: TGTGCCACCTCGCTTAGCGGGAAAGAGACCCAGTACTTC